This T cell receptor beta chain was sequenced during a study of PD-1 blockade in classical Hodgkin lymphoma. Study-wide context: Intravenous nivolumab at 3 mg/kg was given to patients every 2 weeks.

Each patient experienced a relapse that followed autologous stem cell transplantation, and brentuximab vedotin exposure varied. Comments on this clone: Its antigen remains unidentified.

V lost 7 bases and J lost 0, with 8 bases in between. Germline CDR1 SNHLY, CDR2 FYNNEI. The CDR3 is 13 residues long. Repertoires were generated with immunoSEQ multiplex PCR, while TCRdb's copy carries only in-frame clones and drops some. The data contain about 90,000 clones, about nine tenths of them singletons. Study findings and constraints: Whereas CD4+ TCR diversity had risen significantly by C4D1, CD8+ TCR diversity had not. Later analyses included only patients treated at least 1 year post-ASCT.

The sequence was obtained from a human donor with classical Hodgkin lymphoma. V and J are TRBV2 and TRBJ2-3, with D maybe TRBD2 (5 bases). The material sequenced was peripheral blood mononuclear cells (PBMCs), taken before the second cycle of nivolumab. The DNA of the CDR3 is TGTGCCAGCATTCGGACTAGCACAGATACGCAGTATTTT. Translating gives CASIRTSTDTQYF.